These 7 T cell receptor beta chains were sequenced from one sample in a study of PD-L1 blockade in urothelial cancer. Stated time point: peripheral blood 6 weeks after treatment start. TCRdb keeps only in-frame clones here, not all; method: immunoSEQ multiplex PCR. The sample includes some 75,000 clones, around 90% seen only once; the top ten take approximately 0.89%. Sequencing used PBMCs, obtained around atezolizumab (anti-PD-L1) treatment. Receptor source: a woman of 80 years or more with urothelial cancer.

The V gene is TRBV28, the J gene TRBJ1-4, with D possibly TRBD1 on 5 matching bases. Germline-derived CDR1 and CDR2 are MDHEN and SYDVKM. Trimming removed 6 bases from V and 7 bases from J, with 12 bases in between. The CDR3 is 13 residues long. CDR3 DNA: TGTGCCAGCAGCCCGCTGGGACTTGAAAAACTGTTTTTT. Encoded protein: CASSPLGLEKLFF. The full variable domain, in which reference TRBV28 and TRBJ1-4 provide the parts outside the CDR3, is DVKVTQSSRYLVKRTGEKVFLECVQDMDHENMFWYRQDPGLGLRLIYFSYDVKMKEKGDIPEGYSVSREKKERFSLILESASTNQTSMYLCASSPLGLEKLFFGSGTQLSVL.

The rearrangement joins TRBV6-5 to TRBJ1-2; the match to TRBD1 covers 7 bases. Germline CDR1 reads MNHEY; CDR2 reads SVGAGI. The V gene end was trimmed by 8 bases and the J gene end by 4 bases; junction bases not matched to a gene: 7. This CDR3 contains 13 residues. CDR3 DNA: TGTGCCAGCGCCCCACAGGGGACCTATGGCTACACCTTC. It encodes CASAPQGTYGYTF.

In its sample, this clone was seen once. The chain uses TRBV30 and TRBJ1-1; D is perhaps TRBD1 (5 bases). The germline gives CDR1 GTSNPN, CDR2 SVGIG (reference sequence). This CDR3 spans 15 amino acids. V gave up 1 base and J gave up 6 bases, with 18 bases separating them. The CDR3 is CAWSGLVRRGAEAFF. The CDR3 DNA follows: TGTGCCTGGAGTGGGTTAGTTCGACGGGGGGCTGAAGCTTTCTTT. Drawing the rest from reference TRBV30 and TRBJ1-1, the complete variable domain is SQTIHQWPATLVQPVGSPLSLECTVEGTSNPNLYWYRQAAGRGLQLLFYSVGIGQISSEVPQNLSASRPQDRQFILSSKKLLLSDSGFYLCAWSGLVRRGAEAFFGQGTRLTVV.

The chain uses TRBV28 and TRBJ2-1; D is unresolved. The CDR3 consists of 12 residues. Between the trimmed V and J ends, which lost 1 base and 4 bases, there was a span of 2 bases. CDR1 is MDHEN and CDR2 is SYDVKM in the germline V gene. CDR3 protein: CASSLSYNEQFF. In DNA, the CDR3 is TGTGCCAGCAGTTTATCGTACAATGAGCAGTTCTTC.

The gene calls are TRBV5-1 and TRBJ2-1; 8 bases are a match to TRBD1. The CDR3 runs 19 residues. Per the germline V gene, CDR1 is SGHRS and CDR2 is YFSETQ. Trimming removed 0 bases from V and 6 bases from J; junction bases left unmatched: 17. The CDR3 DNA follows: TGCGCCAGCAGCTTGGGTCGGGACAGGCCCCCGATGGGTGGCAATGAGCAGTTCTTC. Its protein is CASSLGRDRPPMGGNEQFF.

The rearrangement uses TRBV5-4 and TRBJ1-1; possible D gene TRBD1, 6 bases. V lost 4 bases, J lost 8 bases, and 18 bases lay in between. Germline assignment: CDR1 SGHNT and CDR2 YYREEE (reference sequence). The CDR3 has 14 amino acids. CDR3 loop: CASSPARDITEAFF. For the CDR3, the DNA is TGTGCCAGCAGCCCGGCCCGGGACATTACCGAAGCTTTCTTT.

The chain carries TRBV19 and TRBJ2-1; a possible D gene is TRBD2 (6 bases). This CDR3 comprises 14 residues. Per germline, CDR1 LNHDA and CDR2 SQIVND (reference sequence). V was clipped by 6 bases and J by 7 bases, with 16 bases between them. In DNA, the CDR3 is TGTGCCAGTAGCCCCGGAGGACTATCAAATGAGCAGTTCTTC. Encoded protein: CASSPGGLSNEQFF.